This T cell receptor (beta chain) was identified in a study of blood T cell repertoires in COVID-19. Original handling: Nucleated cell number was recorded as an estimate derived from reference gene primer amplification. The repertoire was sequenced with immunoSEQ multiplex PCR; TCRdb's copy has only in-frame clones and lacks some. Clone size and V and J calls were adopted from that table, with D and trimming inferred from the DNA. This table has some 350,000 clones, roughly 90% appearing once. Recovery meant two consecutive negative NP/OP PCR tests, professional clearance, or resolved symptoms. In germline, CDR1 is SGDLS, CDR2 YYNGEE. The trim removed 1 base at V and 5 bases at J, leaving 5 bases unmatched. CDR3 length: 15 amino acids.

This chain links TRBV9 with TRBJ2-7; 11 bases map to TRBD2. The source material was PBMCs or T cells enriched from blood (not recorded which). This clonotype was sampled from a woman aged 25 to 39 who had recovered from COVID-19. The CDR3 DNA reads TGTGCCAGCAGCGTAAAGGGACTAGCGGACCACGAGCAGTACTTC. This translates into CASSVKGLADHEQYF.